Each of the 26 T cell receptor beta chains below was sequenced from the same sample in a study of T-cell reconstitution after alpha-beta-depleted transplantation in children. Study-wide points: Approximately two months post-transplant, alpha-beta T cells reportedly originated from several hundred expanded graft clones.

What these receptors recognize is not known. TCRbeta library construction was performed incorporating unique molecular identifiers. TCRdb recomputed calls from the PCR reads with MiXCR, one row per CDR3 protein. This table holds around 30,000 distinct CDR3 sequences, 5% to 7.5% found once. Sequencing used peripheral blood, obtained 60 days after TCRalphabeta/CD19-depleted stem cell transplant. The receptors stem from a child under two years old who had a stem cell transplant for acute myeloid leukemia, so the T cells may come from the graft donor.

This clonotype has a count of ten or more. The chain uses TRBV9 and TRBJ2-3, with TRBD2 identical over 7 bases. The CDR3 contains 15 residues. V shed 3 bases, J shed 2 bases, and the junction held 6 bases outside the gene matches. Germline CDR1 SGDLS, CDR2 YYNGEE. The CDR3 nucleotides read TGTGCCAGCAGCGAGGGCGGGAGTTACACAGATACGCAGTATTTT. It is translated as CASSEGGSYTDTQYF.

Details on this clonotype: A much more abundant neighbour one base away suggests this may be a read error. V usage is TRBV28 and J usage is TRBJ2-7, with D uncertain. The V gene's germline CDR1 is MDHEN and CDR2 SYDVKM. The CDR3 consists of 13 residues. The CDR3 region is CASSSSGIPFPAF. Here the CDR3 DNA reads TGTGCCAGCAGTTCGTCTGGGATACCCTTTCCCGCTTTC.

CDR3 loop: CASSLTKQRSDYGYTF. CDR3 nucleotides: TGCGCCAGCAGCTTGACAAAACAGCGCTCAGACTATGGCTACACCTTC. The chain has TRBV5-1 and TRBJ1-2; D is undetermined. The CDR3 consists of 16 residues. Germline lookup yields CDR1 SGHRS and CDR2 YFSETQ. V was clipped by 1 base and J by 3 bases, with 16 bases between them.

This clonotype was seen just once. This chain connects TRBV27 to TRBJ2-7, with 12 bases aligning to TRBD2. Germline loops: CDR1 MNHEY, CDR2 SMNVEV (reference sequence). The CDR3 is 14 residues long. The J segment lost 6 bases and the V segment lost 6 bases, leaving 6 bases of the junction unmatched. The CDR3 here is CASRLAGGALEQYF. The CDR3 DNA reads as TGTGCCAGCAGGCTAGCGGGAGGGGCCCTCGAGCAGTACTTC.

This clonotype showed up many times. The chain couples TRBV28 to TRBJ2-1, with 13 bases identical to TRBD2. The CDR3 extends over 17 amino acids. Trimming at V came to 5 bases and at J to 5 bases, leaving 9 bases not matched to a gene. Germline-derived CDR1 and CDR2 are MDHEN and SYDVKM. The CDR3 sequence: CASSTRTSGSSDNEQFF. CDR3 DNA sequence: TGTGCCAGCAGTACCCGGACTAGCGGGAGTTCTGACAATGAGCAGTTCTTC. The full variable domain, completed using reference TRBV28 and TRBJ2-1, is DVKVTQSSRYLVKRTGEKVFLECVQDMDHENMFWYRQDPGLGLRLIYFSYDVKMKEKGDIPEGYSVSREKKERFSLILESASTNQTSMYLCASSTRTSGSSDNEQFFGPGTRLTVL.

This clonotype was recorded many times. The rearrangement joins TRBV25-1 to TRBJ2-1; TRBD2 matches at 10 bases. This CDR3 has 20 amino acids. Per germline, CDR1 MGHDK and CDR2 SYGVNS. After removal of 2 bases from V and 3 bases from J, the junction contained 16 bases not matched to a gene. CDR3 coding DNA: TGTGCCAGCAGTGAAGGGAGTGGTGGGACTAGCGTCTTCATCTACAATGAGCAGTTCTTC. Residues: CASSEGSGGTSVFIYNEQFF.

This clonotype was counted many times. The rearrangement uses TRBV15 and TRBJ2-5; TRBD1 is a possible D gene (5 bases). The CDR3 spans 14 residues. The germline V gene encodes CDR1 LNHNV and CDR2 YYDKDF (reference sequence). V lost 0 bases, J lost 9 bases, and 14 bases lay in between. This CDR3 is CATSREPRGRPQYF. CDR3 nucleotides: TGTGCCACCAGCAGAGAACCTAGGGGAAGGCCCCAGTACTTC.

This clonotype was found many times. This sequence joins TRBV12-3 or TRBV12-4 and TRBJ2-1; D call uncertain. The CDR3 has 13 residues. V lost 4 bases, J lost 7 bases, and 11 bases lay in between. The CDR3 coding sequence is TGTGCCAGCAGTTCCTTAGTGGGAAATGAGCAGTTCTTC. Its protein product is CASSSLVGNEQFF.

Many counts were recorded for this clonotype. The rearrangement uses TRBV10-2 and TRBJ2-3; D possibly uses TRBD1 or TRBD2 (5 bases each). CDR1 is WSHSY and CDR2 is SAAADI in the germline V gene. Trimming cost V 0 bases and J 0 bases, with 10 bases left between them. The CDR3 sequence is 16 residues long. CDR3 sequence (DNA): TGCGCCAGCAGTGAGTCTTTGTGGGGGAGCACAGATACGCAGTATTTT. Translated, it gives CASSESLWGSTDTQYF.

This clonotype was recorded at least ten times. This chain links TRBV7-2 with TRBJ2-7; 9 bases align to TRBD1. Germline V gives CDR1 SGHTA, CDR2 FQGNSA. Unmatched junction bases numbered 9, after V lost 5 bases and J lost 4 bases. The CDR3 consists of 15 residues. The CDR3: CASSPRGTGPYEQYF. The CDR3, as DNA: TGTGCCAGCAGCCCGCGTGGGACAGGGCCATACGAGCAGTACTTC.

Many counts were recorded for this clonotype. CDR3 DNA sequence: TGTGCCAGCAGTCTTACCGCTGACAGAAAAGAGACCCAGTACTTC. The encoded protein is CASSLTADRKETQYF. This chain links TRBV6-1 with TRBJ2-5; TRBD1 might be the D (5 bases). V lost 5 bases and J lost 3, with 16 bases in between. Germline V CDR1 and CDR2: MNHNS, SASEGT. The CDR3 extends over 15 amino acids.

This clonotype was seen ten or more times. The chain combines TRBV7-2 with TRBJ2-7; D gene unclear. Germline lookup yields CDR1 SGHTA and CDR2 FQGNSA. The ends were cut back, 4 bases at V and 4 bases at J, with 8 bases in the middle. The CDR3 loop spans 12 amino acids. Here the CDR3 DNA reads TGTGCCAGCAGCTACCAATATTACGAGCAGTACTTC. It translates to CASSYQYYEQYF.

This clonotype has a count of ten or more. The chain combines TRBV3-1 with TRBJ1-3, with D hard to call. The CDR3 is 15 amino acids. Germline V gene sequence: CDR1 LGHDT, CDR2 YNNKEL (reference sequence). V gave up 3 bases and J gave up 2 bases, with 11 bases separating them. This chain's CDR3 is CASSHSKGTGNTIYF. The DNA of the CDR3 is TGTGCCAGCAGCCATTCAAAGGGCACTGGAAACACCATATATTTT.

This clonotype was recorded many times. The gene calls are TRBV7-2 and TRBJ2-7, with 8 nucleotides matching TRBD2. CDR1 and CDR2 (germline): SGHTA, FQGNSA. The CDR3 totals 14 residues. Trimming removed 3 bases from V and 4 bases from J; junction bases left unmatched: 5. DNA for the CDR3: TGTGCCAGCAGCTTTCTAGCGGGCCGGTACGAGCAGTACTTC. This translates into CASSFLAGRYEQYF.

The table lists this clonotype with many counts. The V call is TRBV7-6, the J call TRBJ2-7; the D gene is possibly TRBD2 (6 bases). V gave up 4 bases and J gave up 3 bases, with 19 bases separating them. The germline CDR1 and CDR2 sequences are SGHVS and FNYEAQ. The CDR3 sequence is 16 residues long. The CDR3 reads CASSSRGGSNVYEQYF. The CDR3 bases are TGTGCCAGCAGCTCCCGTGGGGGGTCTAACGTCTACGAGCAGTACTTC.

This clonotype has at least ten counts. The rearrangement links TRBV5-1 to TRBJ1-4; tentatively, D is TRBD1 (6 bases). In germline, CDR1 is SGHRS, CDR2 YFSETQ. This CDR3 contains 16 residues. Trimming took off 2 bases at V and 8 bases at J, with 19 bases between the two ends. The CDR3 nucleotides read TGCGCCAGCAGCTTCGAGACCGACAGGAGGGGCGAAAAACTGTTTTTT. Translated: CASSFETDRRGEKLFF.

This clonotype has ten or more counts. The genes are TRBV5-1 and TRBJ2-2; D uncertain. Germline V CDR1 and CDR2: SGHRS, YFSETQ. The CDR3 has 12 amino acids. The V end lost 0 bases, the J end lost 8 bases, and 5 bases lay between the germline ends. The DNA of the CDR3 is TGCGCCAGCAGCTTGGACAGAGGGGAGCTGTTTTTT. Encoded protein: CASSLDRGELFF.

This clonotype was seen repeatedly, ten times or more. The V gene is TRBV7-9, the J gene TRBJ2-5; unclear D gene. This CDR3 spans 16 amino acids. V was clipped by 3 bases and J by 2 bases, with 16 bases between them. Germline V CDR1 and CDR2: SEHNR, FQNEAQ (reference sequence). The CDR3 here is CASSLTGPRRQETQYF. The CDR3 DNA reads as TGTGCCAGCAGCTTGACGGGCCCCCGGCGACAAGAGACCCAGTACTTC.

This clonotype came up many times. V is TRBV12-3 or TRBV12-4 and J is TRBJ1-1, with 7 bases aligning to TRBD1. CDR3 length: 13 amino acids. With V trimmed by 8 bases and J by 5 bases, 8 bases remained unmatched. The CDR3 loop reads CASDRDRGTEAFF. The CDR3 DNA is TGTGCCAGCGACAGGGACCGGGGGACTGAAGCTTTCTTT.

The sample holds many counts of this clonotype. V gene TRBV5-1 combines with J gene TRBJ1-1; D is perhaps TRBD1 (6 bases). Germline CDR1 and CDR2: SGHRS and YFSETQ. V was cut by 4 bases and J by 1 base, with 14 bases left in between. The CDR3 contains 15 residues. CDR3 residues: CASSDRDKGNTEAFF. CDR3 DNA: TGCGCCAGCAGCGACCGGGACAAGGGGAACACTGAAGCTTTCTTT.

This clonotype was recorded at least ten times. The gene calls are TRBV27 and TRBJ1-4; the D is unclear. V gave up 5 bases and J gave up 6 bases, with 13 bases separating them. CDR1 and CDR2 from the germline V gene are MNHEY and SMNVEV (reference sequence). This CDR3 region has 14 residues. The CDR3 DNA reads TGTGCCAGCAGTCTCTCCCCCGGGGATGAAAAACTGTTTTTT. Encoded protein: CASSLSPGDEKLFF.

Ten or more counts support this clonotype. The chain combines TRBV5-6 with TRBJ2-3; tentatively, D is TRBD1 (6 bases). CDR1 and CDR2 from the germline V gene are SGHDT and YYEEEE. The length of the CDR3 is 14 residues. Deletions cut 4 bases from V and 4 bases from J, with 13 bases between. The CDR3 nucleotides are TGTGCCAGCAGCCTACAGGGTAGGGCAGATACGCAGTATTTT. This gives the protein CASSLQGRADTQYF.

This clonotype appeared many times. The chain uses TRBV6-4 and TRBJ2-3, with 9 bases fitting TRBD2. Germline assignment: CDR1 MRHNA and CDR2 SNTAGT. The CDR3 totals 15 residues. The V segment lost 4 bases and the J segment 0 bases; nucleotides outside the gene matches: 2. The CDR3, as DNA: TGTGCCAGCAGTGTGGGACTAGCTAGCACAGATACGCAGTATTTT. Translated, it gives CASSVGLASTDTQYF.

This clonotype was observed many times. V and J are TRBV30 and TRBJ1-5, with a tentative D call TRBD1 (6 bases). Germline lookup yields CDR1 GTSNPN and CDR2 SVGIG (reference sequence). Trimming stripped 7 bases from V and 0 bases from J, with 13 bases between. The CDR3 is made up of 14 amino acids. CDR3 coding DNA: TGTGCCTCCGGGGGCCAACTTAGCAATCAGCCCCAGCATTTT. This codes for CASGGQLSNQPQHF.

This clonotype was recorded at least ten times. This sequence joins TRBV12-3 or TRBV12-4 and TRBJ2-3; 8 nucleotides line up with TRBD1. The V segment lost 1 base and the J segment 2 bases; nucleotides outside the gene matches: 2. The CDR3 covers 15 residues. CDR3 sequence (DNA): TGTGCCAGCAGTTTAGGCAGGGGGCCCACAGATACGCAGTATTTT. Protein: CASSLGRGPTDTQYF.

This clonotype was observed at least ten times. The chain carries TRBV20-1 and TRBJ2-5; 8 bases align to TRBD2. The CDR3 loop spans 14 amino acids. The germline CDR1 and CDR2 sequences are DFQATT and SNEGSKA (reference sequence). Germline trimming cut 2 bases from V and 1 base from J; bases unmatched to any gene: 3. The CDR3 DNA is TGCAGTGCTAGATGGGGACTAGTCCAAGAGACCCAGTACTTC. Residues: CSARWGLVQETQYF.